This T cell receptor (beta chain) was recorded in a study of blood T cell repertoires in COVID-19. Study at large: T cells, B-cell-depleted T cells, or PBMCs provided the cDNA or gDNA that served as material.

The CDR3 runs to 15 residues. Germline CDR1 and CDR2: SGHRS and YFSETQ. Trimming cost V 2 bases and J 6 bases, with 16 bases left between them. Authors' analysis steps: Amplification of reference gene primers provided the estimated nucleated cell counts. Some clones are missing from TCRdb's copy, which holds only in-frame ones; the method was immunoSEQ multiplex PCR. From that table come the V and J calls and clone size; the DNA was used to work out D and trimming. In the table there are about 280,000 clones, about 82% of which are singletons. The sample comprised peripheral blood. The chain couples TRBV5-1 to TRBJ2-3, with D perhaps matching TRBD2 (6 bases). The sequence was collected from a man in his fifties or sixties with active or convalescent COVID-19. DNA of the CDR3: TGCGCCAGCAGCTTTGTCGGGGGAACTGGTGATACGCAGTATTTT. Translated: CASSFVGGTGDTQYF.